The 7 T cell receptor beta chains below come from one sample, sequenced in a study of blood T cell repertoires in COVID-19. Sequenced by immunoSEQ multiplex PCR; TCRdb stores in-frame clones only, minus some. The sample lists around 190,000 clones, about 88% occurring once. The sequenced material came from peripheral blood. These receptors were taken from a man between 18 and 35 years old with active or convalescent COVID-19.

The chain carries TRBV18 and TRBJ1-2; D may be TRBD1 (6 bases). The CDR3 has 15 residues. Germline values: CDR1 KGHSH, CDR2 LQKENI. V was shortened by 2 bases and J by 0 bases, with 10 bases between the two germline ends. CDR3 coding DNA: TGTGCCAGCTCACCAAACAGGGAAGCTAACTATGGCTACACCTTC. This sequence encodes CASSPNREANYGYTF.

The genes are TRBV21-1 and TRBJ2-7; TRBD2 is the table's D call, not checked against the DNA. TRBV21-1 is recorded as a pseudogene. This CDR3 contains 17 residues. CDR3 residues: CASSFMGRFGISHEQYF. The CDR3 region has the DNA TGTGCCAGCAGTTTCATGGGGAGGTTCGGGATCTCTCACGAGCAGTACTTC.

The chain has TRBV5-1 and TRBJ1-6; 8 positions agree with TRBD1. V lost 4 bases and J lost 1; bases outside the gene matches: 4. This CDR3 is built from 16 residues. The germline V gene has CDR1 SGHRS and CDR2 YFSETQ. CDR3 sequence (DNA): TGCGCCAGCAGCCCGCGACAGGGGTCCTATAATTCACCCCTCCACTTT. It codes for CASSPRQGSYNSPLHF.

The chain combines TRBV5-8 with TRBJ2-5; 7 bases fit TRBD2. J lost 5 bases, V lost 2 bases, and 12 bases had no gene match. This CDR3 has 16 amino acids. Germline values: CDR1 SGHTS, CDR2 YDEGEE. CDR3 sequence: CASSFEWNAGDETQYF. The CDR3 nucleotides read TGTGCCAGCAGCTTTGAATGGAATGCGGGGGATGAGACCCAGTACTTC.

The CDR3 nucleotides read TGCGCCAGCAGCTTTATTGGGGGGAGGCAATACGAGCAGTACTTC. Its translation is CASSFIGGRQYEQYF. The chain recombines TRBV5-1 with TRBJ2-7; D may be TRBD2 (6 bases). The CDR3 contains 15 residues. Trimming removed 2 bases from V and 4 bases from J, with 16 bases in between. Per the germline V gene, CDR1 is SGHRS and CDR2 is YFSETQ. The variable domain in full, with the rest retrieved from reference TRBV5-1 and TRBJ2-7, is KAGVTQTPRYLIKTRGQQVTLSCSPISGHRSVSWYQQTPGQGLQFLFEYFSETQRNKGNFPGRFSGRQFSNSRSEMNVSTLELGDSALYLCASSFIGGRQYEQYFGPGTRLTVT.

This chain joins TRBV6-5 and TRBJ1-2; 8 bases align to TRBD1. This CDR3 has 13 amino acids. From germline, CDR1 is MNHEY and CDR2 SVGAGI. V lost 5 bases, J lost 6 bases, and 5 bases stayed unmatched. The chain's CDR3 is CASSRGTGHGYTF. DNA for the CDR3: TGTGCCAGCAGTCGCGGGACAGGCCATGGCTACACCTTC.

J is TRBJ2-1 and V is TRBV4-1; tentative D call: TRBD2 (6 bases). Germline V lookup: CDR1 MGHRA, CDR2 YSYEKL. V shed 4 bases and J shed 4 bases, with 8 bases lying between them. This CDR3 has 13 residues. The CDR3 protein is CASSPGLYNEQFF. For the CDR3, the DNA is TGCGCCAGCAGCCCGGGACTTTACAATGAGCAGTTCTTC.